The clone carrying this T cell receptor (beta chain) has just a few counts. Its target is not known. This record belongs to a study of CD8+ T cells in alopecia areata. Study in general: In an open-label trial, patients got 5 to 10 mg tofacitinib twice daily. Points from the study as a whole: Scalp repertoires also include resident alphabeta T cells from normal skin.

T lymphocytes (CD4+ and CD8+) were sorted from PBMCs. The V end was cut by 6 bases, the J end by 8 bases, with 16 bases between. The CDR3 sequence is 13 residues long. The sequencing template was cDNA reverse transcribed from extracted RNA. Measured with immunoSEQ multiplex PCR; TCRdb has only the in-frame clones, and not every one. Of around 140,000 clones in the sample, about 60% were seen once. This chain joins TRBV23-1 and TRBJ1-2, with a weak D call TRBD1 (6 bases). TRBV23-1 is filed as an ORF, its function uncertain. This TCR came from a human donor with alopecia areata. The sequencing used CD4+ T cells sorted from blood, collected at week 0. The CDR3 reads CASRDHRALGYTF. CDR3 sequence (DNA): TGCGCCAGCAGGGACCACAGGGCATTGGGCTACACCTTC.